Listed here are 16 T cell receptor beta chains from one sample, sequenced in a study of regulatory T cells in long-lasting Graves disease. Time point in this sample: newly diagnosed GD, antithyroid drugs for less than 3 months. Researchers made the TCR library from RNA that was extracted from PBMCs. Sequencing libraries for TCR beta were prepared with iRepertoire HTBI primers and Arm-PCR of CDR3 regions. TCRdb passed the multiplex PCR reads through MiXCR, listing each CDR3 protein once. The table records approximately 490,000 distinct CDR3 sequences, roughly 16% of them present only once. This sample was shared with a second study, whose subject was T cells in Graves' hyperthyroidism and ophthalmopathy.

Sequenced here: peripheral blood mononuclear cells (PBMCs), sampled at new diagnosis, from a patient treated with antithyroid drugs. These receptors originate from a man aged 40-49 years with Graves disease.

The rearrangement links TRBV20-1 to TRBJ1-5, with D hard to call. Trimming pared 3 bases from V and 0 bases from J, leaving 6 bases between. Germline CDR1 reads DFQATT; CDR2 reads SNEGSKA (reference sequence). This CDR3 contains 13 residues. CDR3 sequence reads: CSASTDSNQPQHF. The CDR3 DNA sequence: TGCAGTGCTAGCACGGATAGCAATCAGCCCCAGCATTTT.

This clonotype occurred many times. The chain links TRBV28 to TRBJ1-5; no clear D. The V gene's germline CDR1 is MDHEN and CDR2 SYDVKM. The CDR3 runs 16 residues. V lost 9 bases, J lost 7 bases, and 25 bases lay in between. The chain's CDR3 is CASYVSGRSSFQPQHF. The CDR3, as DNA: TGTGCCAGTTACGTCTCGGGCCGGAGCTCCTTCCAGCCCCAGCATTTT.

This clonotype was observed many times. The chain links TRBV27 to TRBJ2-1, with D maybe TRBD1 (6 bases). V lost 6 bases and J lost 2, with 20 bases in between. The CDR3 consists of 17 residues. Germline-derived CDR1 and CDR2 are MNHEY and SMNVEV (reference sequence). The CDR3 spells CASRSLPIGGAYNEQFF. The CDR3 DNA reads TGTGCCAGCAGATCCCTCCCGATAGGGGGAGCCTACAATGAGCAGTTCTTC.

Comments on this clonotype: This may arise from a read error, as a much more abundant clone is one base away. This rearrangement joins TRBV20-1 to TRBJ1-2, with 11 nucleotides matching TRBD1. The CDR3 consists of 14 residues. V was pared by 5 bases and J by 2 bases, with 4 bases of the junction left unmatched. The V gene's germline CDR1 is DFQATT and CDR2 SNEGSKA (reference sequence). DNA for the CDR3: TGCAGTGCTGGACAGGGGGCCACAAACTATGGCTACACCTTC. It is translated as CSAGQGATNYGYTF.

The V gene is TRBV11-2, the J gene TRBJ1-1; D is ambiguous. CDR3 length equals 13 residues. The germline V gene encodes CDR1 SGHAT and CDR2 FQNNGV. Trimming cost V 5 bases and J 8 bases, with 15 bases left between them. In DNA form, the CDR3 reads TGTGCCAGCAGCCCAGGAGGGCTTCCCGAAGCTTTCTTT. Translated, it gives CASSPGGLPEAFF.

The chain combines TRBV24-1 with TRBJ2-2; D gene unclear. There are 15 residues in the CDR3. The V end lost 6 bases, the J end lost 0 bases, and 10 bases lay between the germline ends. The germline CDR1 and CDR2 sequences are KGHDR and SFDVKD. As DNA, the CDR3 is TGTGCCACCAGTCCTTCACATCCGAACACCGGGGAGCTGTTTTTT. This gives the protein CATSPSHPNTGELFF.

This clonotype was picked up many times. This chain uses TRBV28 with TRBJ1-3; D is unclear. CDR3 length: 16 amino acids. Trimming took off 2 bases at V and 0 bases at J, with 11 bases between the two ends. From germline, CDR1 is MDHEN and CDR2 SYDVKM. CDR3 protein: CASSLGHSISGNTIYF. The DNA for the CDR3 is TGTGCCAGCAGTTTAGGTCATTCCATCTCTGGAAACACCATATATTTT.

This clonotype was detected a few times. The CDR3 here is CASTPGTSGINEQFF. As DNA, the CDR3 is TGTGCCAGCACTCCAGGGACTAGCGGGATAAATGAGCAGTTCTTC. The chain carries TRBV2 and TRBJ2-1, with TRBD2 identical over 13 bases. Germline-derived CDR1 and CDR2 are SNHLY and FYNNEI. The CDR3 is 15 amino acids. V dropped 7 bases and J dropped 7; count of bases not matched to a gene: 7.

This clonotype has more than one count but fewer than ten. The chain employs TRBV2 and TRBJ2-3; 9 bases match TRBD2. The germline V gene encodes CDR1 SNHLY and CDR2 FYNNEI. V lost 5 bases to trimming and J lost 4 bases; unmatched junction nucleotides: 7. The CDR3 spans 15 residues. The CDR3 here is CASSNSLAGPDTQYF. CDR3 coding DNA: TGTGCCAGCAGTAATTCACTAGCGGGCCCAGATACGCAGTATTTT.

Ten or more counts support this clonotype. The CDR3 protein is CASSVGSSGGYEQYF. The DNA for the CDR3 is TGTGCCAGCAGCGTAGGCTCTAGCGGAGGCTACGAGCAGTACTTC. The chain is built from TRBV9 and TRBJ2-7; 7 nucleotides match TRBD2. This CDR3 has 15 amino acids. V lost 0 bases and J lost 3; bases outside the gene matches: 6. CDR1 and CDR2 (germline): SGDLS, YYNGEE.

This clonotype was seen only a few times. The V and J genes are TRBV12-3 or TRBV12-4 and TRBJ1-2; D call uncertain. The V end lost 6 bases, the J end lost 0 bases, and 8 bases lay between the germline ends. The length of the CDR3 is 13 residues. CDR3 sequence (DNA): TGTGCCAGCAGCCTTAGAGCTAACTATGGCTACACCTTC. It encodes CASSLRANYGYTF.

This clonotype was seen ten or more times. The rearrangement joins TRBV5-1 to TRBJ2-7; no reliable D call. V was pared by 9 bases and J by 3 bases, with 13 bases between. The CDR3 is 12 amino acids. Germline CDR1 reads SGHRS; CDR2 reads YFSETQ. CDR3 sequence: CANPRPHYEQYF. Written as DNA, the CDR3 is TGCGCCAACCCCCGGCCCCACTACGAGCAGTACTTC.

The chain uses TRBV7-8 and TRBJ2-3; 9 bases are shared with TRBD1. J lost 0 bases, V lost 4 bases, and 11 bases had no gene match. There are 18 residues in the CDR3. The germline V gene encodes CDR1 SGHVS and CDR2 FQNEAQ. In DNA form, the CDR3 reads TGTGCCAGCAGCTGGCCACGGGGGACAGGGCCAAGCACAGATACGCAGTATTTT. It yields the protein CASSWPRGTGPSTDTQYF.

This sequence joins TRBV4-1 and TRBJ2-7; D gene unclear. Germline loops: CDR1 MGHRA, CDR2 YSYEKL. The CDR3 spans 13 residues. The V end lost 0 bases, the J end lost 11 bases, and 14 bases lay between the germline ends. Here the CDR3 reads CASSQDGFGRKYF. The CDR3 DNA sequence: TGCGCCAGCAGCCAAGATGGGTTTGGAAGAAAGTACTTC.

This clonotype was detected ten times or more. The V call is TRBV2, the J call TRBJ2-3; D possibly corresponds to TRBD2 (5 bases). V was cut by 2 bases and J by 6 bases, with 15 bases left in between. The CDR3 is 15 amino acids. CDR1 is SNHLY and CDR2 is FYNNEI in the germline V gene. CDR3 sequence: CASSETLASWDTQYF. The CDR3 DNA follows: TGTGCCAGCAGTGAAACTCTAGCTTCTTGGGATACGCAGTATTTT.

This clonotype was counted at least ten times. This chain connects TRBV2 to TRBJ2-3; TRBD2 agrees at 14 bases. The CDR3 is 15 amino acids. Germline loops: CDR1 SNHLY, CDR2 FYNNEI. After removal of 6 bases from V and 5 bases from J, the junction contained 4 bases not matched to a gene. This CDR3 is CASRGLAGVKDTQYF. As DNA, the CDR3 is TGTGCCAGCAGGGGACTAGCGGGAGTTAAAGATACGCAGTATTTT.